Presented here are 28 T cell receptor beta chains from one specimen sequenced in a study of CD8 T cells in ankylosing spondylitis. TCRdb called the 5' RACE reads again in MiXCR, with one record for every CDR3 protein. The repertoire holds more than 150,000 distinct CDR3 sequences, with 10% to 15% as singletons. Sequenced material: blood, either unsorted or a sorted T cell fraction (not recorded which). These TCRs come from a male donor with ankylosing spondylitis or in good health (not recorded which).

Note on this clonotype: A much larger clonotype is one base distant, so this may be a read error. CDR3 loop: CASRLQGNTGELFF. The CDR3 DNA follows: TGTGCCAGCAGGTTACAGGGGAACACCGGGGAGCTGTTTTTT. This sequence joins TRBV27 and TRBJ2-2; D may be TRBD1 (6 bases). The V end was cut by 6 bases, the J end by 1 base, with 9 bases between. This CDR3 region has 14 residues. Germline V gene data show CDR1 as MNHEY and CDR2 as SMNVEV (reference sequence).

The genes are TRBV3-1 and TRBJ2-1; possibly TRBD2 for D (6 bases). CDR3 length equals 18 residues. Trimming removed 0 bases from V and 3 bases from J, with 18 bases in between. Germline CDR1 reads LGHDT; CDR2 reads YNNKEL (reference sequence). CDR3 DNA: TGTGCCAGCAGCCAAGATGAACTAGCAAGCATCGGCTACAATGAGCAGTTCTTC. Encoded protein: CASSQDELASIGYNEQFF.

The chain combines TRBV3-1 with TRBJ2-5; D perhaps matches TRBD2 (6 bases). This CDR3 contains 13 residues. Trimming stripped 3 bases from V and 5 bases from J, with 10 bases between. Germline CDR1 and CDR2: LGHDT and YNNKEL (reference sequence). CDR3 nucleotides: TGTGCCAGCAGCCACATTGGGGGGGAGACCCAGTACTTC. This gives the protein CASSHIGGETQYF.

This clonotype was seen at least ten times. The V call is TRBV5-6, the J call TRBJ1-2, with 7 bases lining up with TRBD1. Per germline, CDR1 SGHDT and CDR2 YYEEEE. The CDR3 length is 15 residues. The J segment lost 8 bases and the V segment lost 0 bases, leaving 10 bases of the junction unmatched. The CDR3 spells CASSLGGGASHGYTF. The CDR3 coding sequence is TGTGCCAGCAGCTTGGGAGGGGGCGCGTCTCACGGCTACACCTTC.

The chain uses TRBV5-5 and TRBJ2-1, with 13 bases lining up with TRBD2. V lost 0 bases to trimming and J lost 8 bases; unmatched junction nucleotides: 5. There are 16 residues in the CDR3. In germline, CDR1 is SGHKS, CDR2 YYEKEE (reference sequence). CDR3 region: CASSLALAGGRYEQFF. The CDR3 DNA is TGTGCCAGCAGCTTGGCACTAGCGGGGGGGAGGTATGAGCAGTTCTTC.

The chain couples TRBV2 to TRBJ1-2, with D perhaps matching TRBD1 (5 bases). CDR3 length: 10 amino acids. CDR1 is SNHLY and CDR2 is FYNNEI in the germline V gene. The V gene lost 6 bases and the J gene lost 8 bases, with 7 bases spanning the gap. CDR3 residues: CASRGRGYTF. The CDR3 DNA sequence: TGTGCCAGCAGGGGACGGGGCTACACCTTC.

This clonotype occurred a few times. The J gene is TRBJ2-1, the V gene TRBV4-1; 10 bases line up with TRBD2. Germline values: CDR1 MGHRA, CDR2 YSYEKL. The CDR3 loop spans 17 amino acids. Losses at the gene ends were 4 bases for V and 0 bases for J; bases not matched to a gene: 6. Here the CDR3 DNA reads TGCGCCAGCAGCCGCGTAGCGGGAGGTAGCTCCTACAATGAGCAGTTCTTC. Its protein is CASSRVAGGSSYNEQFF.

The chain links TRBV9 to TRBJ2-2, with D uncertain. The V end lost 3 bases, the J end lost 8 bases, and 8 bases lay between the germline ends. The germline gives CDR1 SGDLS, CDR2 YYNGEE. The CDR3 covers 12 residues. Here the CDR3 DNA reads TGTGCCAGCAGCGGGACCGCGGGGGAGCTGTTTTTT. Its translation: CASSGTAGELFF.

This clonotype was observed at least ten times. The CDR3 loop reads CSASSGDPYEQYF. CDR3 bases: TGCAGTGCTTCAAGCGGGGACCCCTACGAGCAGTACTTC. The chain is built from TRBV20-1 and TRBJ2-7, with TRBD2 identical over 7 bases. The CDR3 has 13 residues. Per germline, CDR1 DFQATT and CDR2 SNEGSKA (reference sequence). J gave up 2 bases and V 5 bases, and 6 bases lay outside the gene matches.

This clonotype was seen a few times. The CDR3 is CSVGGGPTDTQYF. The CDR3 coding sequence is TGCAGCGTTGGAGGAGGACCCACAGATACGCAGTATTTT. The gene calls are TRBV29-1 and TRBJ2-3, with a weak D call TRBD2 (5 bases). Germline CDR1 is SQVTM and CDR2 is ANQGSEA. With 4 bases removed from V and 2 bases from J, the gap between germline ends came to 10 bases. The CDR3 is 13 residues long.

This clonotype was detected a few times. J is TRBJ2-3 and V is TRBV10-2; tentatively, D is TRBD1 (7 bases). From germline, CDR1 is WSHSY and CDR2 SAAADI. The CDR3 is 17 residues long. V lost 3 bases and J lost 2, with 18 bases in between. The CDR3 sequence: CASSEGGYRGPTDTQYF. DNA for the CDR3: TGCGCCAGCAGTGAAGGAGGGTACAGGGGTCCCACAGATACGCAGTATTTT.

This clonotype turned up a few times. The gene calls are TRBV5-1 and TRBJ1-1; no reliable D call. CDR1 and CDR2 (germline): SGHRS, YFSETQ. V was shortened by 4 bases and J by 1 base, with 14 bases between the two germline ends. The CDR3 contains 15 residues. The CDR3 DNA is TGCGCCAGCAGCCCTGGTGGGTTCGGGAACACTGAAGCTTTCTTT. Translated: CASSPGGFGNTEAFF.

In its sample, this clonotype was seen a few times. The V call is TRBV2, the J call TRBJ2-3, with 7 bases matching TRBD2. Germline loops: CDR1 SNHLY, CDR2 FYNNEI. The trim removed 0 bases at V and 0 bases at J, leaving 9 bases unmatched. The CDR3 totals 18 residues. CDR3 sequence: CASSEAGDYQTSTDTQYF. The CDR3 nucleotides read TGTGCCAGCAGTGAAGCTGGGGACTACCAGACTAGCACAGATACGCAGTATTTT.

The chain combines TRBV15 with TRBJ1-1; tentative D call: TRBD1 (6 bases). Trimming removed 4 bases from V and 3 bases from J, with 12 bases in between. The V gene's germline CDR1 is LNHNV and CDR2 YYDKDF (reference sequence). This CDR3 contains 14 residues. CDR3 sequence reads: CATSNGQGYTEAFF. In DNA form, the CDR3 reads TGTGCCACCAGCAACGGTCAGGGGTACACTGAAGCTTTCTTT.

This clonotype came up a few times. The J gene is TRBJ2-3, the V gene TRBV3-1; TRBD1 matches 9 bases. The V gene end was trimmed by 1 base and the J gene end by 4 bases; junction bases not matched to a gene: 9. The CDR3 runs to 17 residues. CDR1 LGHDT and CDR2 YNNKEL come from the germline V gene (reference sequence). CDR3 nucleotides: TGTGCCAGCAGCCAAGTAGGCTATCACAGGGGGCCAGATACGCAGTATTTT. Protein sequence: CASSQVGYHRGPDTQYF.

The chain carries TRBV11-1 and TRBJ2-3; 15 bases are shared with TRBD2. The CDR3 runs 22 residues. CDR1 is SGHAT, CDR2 FQDESV, per germline (reference sequence). V was clipped by 0 bases and J by 2 bases; unmatched bases: 15. Here the CDR3 reads CASSLAGWWTRTSGRATDTQYF. The CDR3 DNA follows: TGTGCCAGCAGCTTAGCAGGCTGGTGGACAAGGACTAGCGGGAGGGCCACAGATACGCAGTATTTT. Full variable domain (outside the CDR3, taken from reference TRBV11-1 and TRBJ2-3): EAEVAQSPRYKITEKSQAVAFWCDPISGHATLYWYRQILGQGPELLVQFQDESVVDDSQLPKDRFSAERLKGVDSTLKIQPAELGDSAMYLCASSLAGWWTRTSGRATDTQYFGPGTRLTVL.

The chain combines TRBV7-9 with TRBJ2-3, with 11 bases that match TRBD2. This CDR3 has 17 amino acids. V lost 3 bases and J lost 3; bases outside the gene matches: 8. Germline values: CDR1 SEHNR, CDR2 FQNEAQ (reference sequence). The CDR3 DNA reads TGTGCCAGCAGCTTCCGACTAGCGGGGTTCGGGACAGATACGCAGTATTTT. This encodes CASSFRLAGFGTDTQYF.

The chain employs TRBV11-2 and TRBJ1-6; D gene unclear. V dropped 6 bases and J dropped 0 bases, with 12 bases sitting between them. This CDR3 spans 16 amino acids. Germline lookup yields CDR1 SGHAT and CDR2 FQNNGV. Here the CDR3 reads CASSPRGFSYNSPLHF. CDR3 bases: TGTGCCAGCAGTCCTCGTGGATTCTCCTATAATTCACCCCTCCACTTT. Variable domain in full (rest from reference TRBV11-2 and TRBJ1-6): EAGVAQSPRYKIIEKRQSVAFWCNPISGHATLYWYQQILGQGPKLLIQFQNNGVVDDSQLPKDRFSAERLKGVDSTLKIQPAKLEDSAVYLCASSPRGFSYNSPLHFGNGTRLTVT.

The chain couples TRBV30 to TRBJ1-1; D gene ambiguous. Germline CDR1 reads GTSNPN; CDR2 reads SVGIG (reference sequence). V was pared by 0 bases and J by 11 bases, with 19 bases between. This CDR3 has 14 amino acids. In DNA, the CDR3 is TGTGCCTGGAGTGTAAGGGTCATAGGTGTGGGTGCTTTCTTT. This codes for CAWSVRVIGVGAFF.

This clonotype was counted only a few times. The chain has TRBV27 and TRBJ2-7; 8 bases agree with TRBD1. CDR1 and CDR2 from the germline V gene are MNHEY and SMNVEV (reference sequence). The CDR3 totals 12 residues. V was pared by 8 bases and J by 4 bases, with 4 bases of the junction left unmatched. CDR3: CASRNRGYEQYF. The CDR3, as DNA: TGTGCCAGCCGGAACAGGGGGTACGAGCAGTACTTC.

This clonotype was detected a few times. The chain links TRBV4-1 to TRBJ2-6; D is ambiguous. Germline CDR1 MGHRA, CDR2 YSYEKL. This CDR3 spans 15 amino acids. Trimming stripped 3 bases from V and 0 bases from J, with 6 bases between. The CDR3 spells CASSQSNSGANVLTF. CDR3 bases: TGCGCCAGCAGCCAGAGCAACTCTGGGGCCAACGTCCTGACTTTC.

This clonotype was found many times. This rearrangement joins TRBV27 to TRBJ1-1, with D perhaps matching TRBD1 (6 bases). The CDR3 loop spans 17 amino acids. From germline, CDR1 is MNHEY and CDR2 SMNVEV (reference sequence). V was cut by 3 bases and J by 0 bases, with 17 bases left in between. The CDR3 region has the DNA TGTGCCAGCAGTTTCAGGGGAGGGGTTAAAATGAACACTGAAGCTTTCTTT. Amino acid sequence: CASSFRGGVKMNTEAFF.

This clonotype has more than one count but fewer than ten. The chain recombines TRBV12-3 or TRBV12-4 with TRBJ2-1; 9 nucleotides match TRBD1. The CDR3 loop spans 15 amino acids. V lost 3 bases and J lost 8; bases outside the gene matches: 8. Written as DNA, the CDR3 is TGTGCCAGCAGTTTGTCACAGGGGGCTACGGATGAGCAGTTCTTC. This codes for CASSLSQGATDEQFF.

This clonotype has a count of ten or more. This chain links TRBV20-1 with TRBJ2-5, with 9 bases identical to TRBD1. The trim removed 6 bases at V and 3 bases at J, leaving 8 bases unmatched. CDR3 length: 14 amino acids. CDR1 and CDR2 from the germline V gene are DFQATT and SNEGSKA (reference sequence). CDR3 nucleotide sequence: TGCAGTGCCAGGGACAGGGTGGGAGAAGAGACCCAGTACTTC. Protein product: CSARDRVGEETQYF.

Only a few counts were recorded for this clonotype. The DNA for the CDR3 is TGCGCCAGCAGCTTGGAGGGCCTAGCGGGAAACGAGCAGTACTTC. Translating it yields CASSLEGLAGNEQYF. The chain is built from TRBV5-1 and TRBJ2-7, with 9 bases that match TRBD2. Germline CDR1 reads SGHRS; CDR2 reads YFSETQ. The CDR3 is made up of 15 amino acids. Germline trimming cut 0 bases from V and 5 bases from J; bases unmatched to any gene: 6.

Ten or more counts support this clonotype. The V gene is TRBV12-3 or TRBV12-4, the J gene TRBJ1-3; D is ambiguous. CDR3 length: 17 amino acids. Between the trimmed V and J ends, which lost 1 base and 0 bases, there was a span of 13 bases. The DNA of the CDR3 is TGTGCCAGCAGTTTAGGTGCTAACATTTACTCTGGAAACACCATATATTTT. This sequence encodes CASSLGANIYSGNTIYF.

The J gene is TRBJ2-3, the V gene TRBV7-9; D gene uncertain. CDR1 and CDR2 from the germline V gene are SEHNR and FQNEAQ (reference sequence). The CDR3 is 12 residues long. V dropped 6 bases and J dropped 7 bases, with 11 bases sitting between them. The CDR3 protein is CASRPTVYTQYF. Written as DNA, the CDR3 is TGTGCCAGCAGGCCCACGGTGTATACGCAGTATTTT.

V gene TRBV12-3 or TRBV12-4 combines with J gene TRBJ2-7; D remains unclear. This CDR3 has 14 residues. V lost 4 bases to trimming and J lost 2 bases, with 12 bases between them. Here the CDR3 reads CASSWGSWTYEQYF. In DNA form, the CDR3 reads TGTGCCAGCAGTTGGGGTAGTTGGACCTACGAGCAGTACTTC.